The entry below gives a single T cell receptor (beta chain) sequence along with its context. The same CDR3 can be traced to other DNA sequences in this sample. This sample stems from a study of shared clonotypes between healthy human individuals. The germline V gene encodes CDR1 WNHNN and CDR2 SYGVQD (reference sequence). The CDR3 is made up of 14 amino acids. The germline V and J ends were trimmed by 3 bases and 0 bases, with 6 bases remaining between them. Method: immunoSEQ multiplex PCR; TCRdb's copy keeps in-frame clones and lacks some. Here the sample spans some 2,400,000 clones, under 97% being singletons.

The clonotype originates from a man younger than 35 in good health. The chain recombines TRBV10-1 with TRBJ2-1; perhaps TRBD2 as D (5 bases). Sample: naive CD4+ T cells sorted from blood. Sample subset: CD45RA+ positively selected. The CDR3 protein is CASSDSGSYNEQFF. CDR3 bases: TGCGCCAGCAGTGACAGCGGCTCCTACAATGAGCAGTTCTTC.